The next 7 T cell receptor beta chains were all read from a single sample in a study of cytomegalovirus exposure and HLA in healthy donors. Primers included in the PCR were 60 Vbeta and 13 Jbeta primers. Only in-frame clones appear in the TCRdb table, and some are missing; sequencing was by immunoSEQ multiplex PCR. Of 80,000 to 100,000 clones listed, more than 60% are singletons. The sequenced sample was PBMCs. The receptors shown here come from a man in his forties or fifties in good health and CMV-seronegative.

CDR3: CATSRDYYEQYF. The CDR3 DNA is TGTGCCACCAGCAGAGATTACTACGAGCAGTACTTC. The gene calls are TRBV15 and TRBJ2-7; unclear D gene. V was pared by 0 bases and J by 3 bases, with 3 bases between. Germline V gives CDR1 LNHNV, CDR2 YYDKDF (reference sequence). CDR3 length: 12 residues.

The V and J genes are TRBV7-2 and TRBJ1-2; a possible D gene is TRBD1 (6 bases). The germline V gene encodes CDR1 SGHTA and CDR2 FQGNSA. V shed 7 bases and J shed 0 bases, with 15 bases lying between them. The CDR3 totals 15 residues. The DNA of the CDR3 is TGTGCCAGCACCCCGGGAGGGGGAGCTAACTATGGCTACACCTTC. It translates to CASTPGGGANYGYTF.

The chain recombines TRBV19 with TRBJ2-7; 7 bases fit TRBD2. The germline V gene has CDR1 LNHDA and CDR2 SQIVND (reference sequence). The CDR3 consists of 17 residues. V lost 4 bases and J lost 3; bases outside the gene matches: 15. The CDR3 nucleotides are TGTGCCAGTAGTACAACCACCGGGGGGATATCAGACTACGAGCAGTACTTC. Protein product: CASSTTTGGISDYEQYF.

J is TRBJ2-5 and V is TRBV27; 12 bases map to TRBD2. Germline-derived CDR1 and CDR2 are MNHEY and SMNVEV (reference sequence). The CDR3 loop spans 16 amino acids. With V trimmed by 3 bases and J by 2 bases, 4 bases remained unmatched. DNA of the CDR3: TGTGCCAGCAGTTTCCTAGCGGGAGGGCGGCAAGAGACCCAGTACTTC. Amino acid sequence: CASSFLAGGRQETQYF.

This clone has just a few counts. This chain links TRBV5-1 with TRBJ2-2; 12 bases line up with TRBD2. The V segment lost 4 bases and the J segment 7 bases; nucleotides outside the gene matches: 5. This CDR3 is 15 amino acids long. Germline V CDR1 and CDR2: SGHRS, YFSETQ. The CDR3 region has the DNA TGCGCCAGCAGCCAGACTAGCGGGGGAAACGGGGAGCTGTTTTTT. It specifies CASSQTSGGNGELFF.

The gene calls are TRBV29-1 and TRBJ1-1; D not certain. The CDR3 consists of 12 residues. Germline assignment: CDR1 SQVTM and CDR2 ANQGSEA. Trimming left V 5 bases short and J 2 bases short, with 9 bases between. CDR3 nucleotides: TGCAGCGTTTTTAACATCAACACTGAAGCTTTCTTT. Translated, it gives CSVFNINTEAFF.

The V and J genes are TRBV19 and TRBJ2-7; 8 bases align to TRBD2. CDR1 LNHDA and CDR2 SQIVND come from the germline V gene (reference sequence). This CDR3 spans 13 amino acids. The J segment lost 4 bases and the V segment lost 9 bases, leaving 8 bases of the junction unmatched. The CDR3: CASAGGSGYEQYF. For the CDR3, the DNA is TGTGCCAGCGCGGGGGGCAGCGGTTACGAGCAGTACTTC.